The T cell receptor (beta chain) under discussion was sequenced for a study of blood T cell repertoires in COVID-19. Study as a whole: From the United States, Italy and Spain came samples of acute and convalescent COVID-19. Sample material is recorded as cDNA or gDNA derived from T cells, B-cell-depleted T cells, or PBMCs.

The CDR3 has 15 residues. Germline values: CDR1 SGHAT, CDR2 FQNNGV. The J segment lost 1 base and the V segment lost 2 bases, leaving 1 base of the junction unmatched. Per the study methods: It was from reference gene primer amplification that nucleated cell counts were estimated. The data were produced by immunoSEQ multiplex PCR, yet TCRdb's version contains in-frame clones alone and is incomplete. The V and J calls and clone size are taken from that table; D and trimming were inferred from the DNA. The table lists some 150,000 clones, 80% of them singletons, with 10% to 15% in the top ten. The sequence came from a man aged 60 to 75 with active or convalescent COVID-19. Input material: peripheral blood. The rearrangement joins TRBV11-2 to TRBJ2-1; 8 nucleotides align to TRBD2. The CDR3 nucleotides read TGTGCCAGCAGCTTACTAGCGGGTTCCTACAATGAGCAGTTCTTC. Translating it yields CASSLLAGSYNEQFF.